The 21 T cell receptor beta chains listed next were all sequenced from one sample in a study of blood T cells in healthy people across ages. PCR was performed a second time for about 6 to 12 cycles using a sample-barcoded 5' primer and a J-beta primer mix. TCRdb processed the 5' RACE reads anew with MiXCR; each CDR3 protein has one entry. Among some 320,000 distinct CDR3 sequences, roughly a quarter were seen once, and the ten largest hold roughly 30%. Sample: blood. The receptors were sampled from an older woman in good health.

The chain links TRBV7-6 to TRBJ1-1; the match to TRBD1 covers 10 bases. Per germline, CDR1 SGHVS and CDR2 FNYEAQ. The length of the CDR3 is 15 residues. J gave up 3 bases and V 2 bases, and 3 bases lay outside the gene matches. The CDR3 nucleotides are TGTGCCAGCAGCTTACGACAGGGGGCGGACACTGAAGCTTTCTTT. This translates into CASSLRQGADTEAFF.

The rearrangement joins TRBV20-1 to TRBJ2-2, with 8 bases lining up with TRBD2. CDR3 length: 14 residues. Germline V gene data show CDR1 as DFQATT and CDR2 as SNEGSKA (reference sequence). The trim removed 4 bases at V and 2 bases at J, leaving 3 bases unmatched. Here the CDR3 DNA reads TGCAGTGCTAATAGCGGGACAAACACCGGGGAGCTGTTTTTT. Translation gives CSANSGTNTGELFF.

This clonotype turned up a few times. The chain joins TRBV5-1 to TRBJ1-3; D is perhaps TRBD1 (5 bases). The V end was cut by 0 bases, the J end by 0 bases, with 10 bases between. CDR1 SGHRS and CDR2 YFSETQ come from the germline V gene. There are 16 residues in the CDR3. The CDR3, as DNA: TGCGCCAGCAGCTTGGAGGGACGGATCTCTGGAAACACCATATATTTT. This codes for CASSLEGRISGNTIYF.

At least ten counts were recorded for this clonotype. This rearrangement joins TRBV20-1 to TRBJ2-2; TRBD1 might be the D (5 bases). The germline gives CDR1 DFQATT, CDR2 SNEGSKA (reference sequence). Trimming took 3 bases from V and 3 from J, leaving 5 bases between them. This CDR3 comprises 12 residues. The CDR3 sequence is CSARGHTGELFF. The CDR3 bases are TGCAGTGCTAGGGGGCACACCGGGGAGCTGTTTTTT.

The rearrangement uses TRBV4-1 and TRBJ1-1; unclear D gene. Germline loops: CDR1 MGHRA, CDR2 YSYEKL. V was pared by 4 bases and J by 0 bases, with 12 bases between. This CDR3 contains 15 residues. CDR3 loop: CASSPPSYVNTEAFF. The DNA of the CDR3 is TGCGCCAGCAGCCCCCCTAGTTACGTGAACACTGAAGCTTTCTTT.

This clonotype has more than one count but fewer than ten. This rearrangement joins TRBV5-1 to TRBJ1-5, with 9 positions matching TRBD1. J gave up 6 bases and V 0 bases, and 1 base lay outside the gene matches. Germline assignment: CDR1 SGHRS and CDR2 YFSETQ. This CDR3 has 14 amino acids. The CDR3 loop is CASSLGTGVQPQHF. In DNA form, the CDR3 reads TGCGCCAGCAGCTTGGGGACAGGGGTTCAGCCCCAGCATTTT.

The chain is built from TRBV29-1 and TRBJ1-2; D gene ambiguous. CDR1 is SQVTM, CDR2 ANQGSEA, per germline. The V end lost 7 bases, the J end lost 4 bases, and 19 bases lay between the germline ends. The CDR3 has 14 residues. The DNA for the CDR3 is TGCAGCGCCCTCTCTGCGAACGCCGGCTATGGCTACACCTTC. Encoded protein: CSALSANAGYGYTF.

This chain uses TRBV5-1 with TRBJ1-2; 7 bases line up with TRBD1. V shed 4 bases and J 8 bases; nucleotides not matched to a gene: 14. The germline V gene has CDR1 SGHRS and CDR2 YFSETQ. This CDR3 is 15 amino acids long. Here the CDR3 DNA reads TGCGCCAGCAGCCCATCATCCGACAGGGCTAGGGGCTACACCTTC. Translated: CASSPSSDRARGYTF. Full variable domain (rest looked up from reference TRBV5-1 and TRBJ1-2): KAGVTQTPRYLIKTRGQQVTLSCSPISGHRSVSWYQQTPGQGLQFLFEYFSETQRNKGNFPGRFSGRQFSNSRSEMNVSTLELGDSALYLCASSPSSDRARGYTFGSGTRLTVV.

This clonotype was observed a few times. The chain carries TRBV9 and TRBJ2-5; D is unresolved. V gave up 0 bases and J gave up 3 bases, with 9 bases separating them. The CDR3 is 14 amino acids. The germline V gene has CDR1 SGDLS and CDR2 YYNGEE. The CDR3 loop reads CASSVEGLKETQYF. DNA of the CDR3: TGTGCCAGCAGCGTAGAAGGCCTCAAAGAGACCCAGTACTTC. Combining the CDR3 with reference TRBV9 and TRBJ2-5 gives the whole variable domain DSGVTQTPKHLITATGQRVTLRCSPRSGDLSVYWYQQSLDQGLQFLIQYYNGEERAKGNILERFSAQQFPDLHSELNLSSLELGDSALYFCASSVEGLKETQYFGPGTRLLVL.

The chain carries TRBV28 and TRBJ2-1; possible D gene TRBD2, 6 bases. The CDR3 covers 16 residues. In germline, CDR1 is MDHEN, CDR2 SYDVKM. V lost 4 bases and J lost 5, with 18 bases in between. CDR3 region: CASSYGGAGEDNEQFF. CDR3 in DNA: TGTGCCAGCAGTTACGGAGGGGCCGGGGAGGACAATGAGCAGTTCTTC.

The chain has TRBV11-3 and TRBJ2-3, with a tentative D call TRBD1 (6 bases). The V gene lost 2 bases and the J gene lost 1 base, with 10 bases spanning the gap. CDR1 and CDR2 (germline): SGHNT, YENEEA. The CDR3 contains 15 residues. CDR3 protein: CASSLQWGRTDTQYF. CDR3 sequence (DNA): TGTGCCAGCAGCTTACAGTGGGGGCGCACAGATACGCAGTATTTT.

The CDR3 coding sequence is TGTGCCAGCAGCCCCGCCTCCTACGAGCAGTACGTC. Protein product: CASSPASYEQYV. The chain combines TRBV7-2 with TRBJ2-7; D not certain. The CDR3 contains 12 residues. The V gene lost 5 bases and the J gene lost 0 bases, with 5 bases spanning the gap. Germline CDR1 and CDR2: SGHTA and FQGNSA.

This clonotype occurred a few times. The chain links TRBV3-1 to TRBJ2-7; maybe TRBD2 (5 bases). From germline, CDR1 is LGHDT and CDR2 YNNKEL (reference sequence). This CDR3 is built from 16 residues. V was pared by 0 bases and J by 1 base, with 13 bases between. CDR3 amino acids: CASSQELASSSYEQYF. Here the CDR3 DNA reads TGTGCCAGCAGCCAAGAGTTGGCTAGCAGTTCCTACGAGCAGTACTTC.

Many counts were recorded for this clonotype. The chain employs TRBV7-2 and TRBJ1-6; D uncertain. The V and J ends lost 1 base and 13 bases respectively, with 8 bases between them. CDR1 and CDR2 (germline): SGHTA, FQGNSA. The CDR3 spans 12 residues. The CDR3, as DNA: TGTGCCAGCAGCTTAGAACGGAGGCCCCTCCACTTT. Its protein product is CASSLERRPLHF.

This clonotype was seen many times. The CDR3 nucleotides read TGCGCCAGCAGCCCCAAAACAGGATCCAATGAGCAGTTCTTC. Translating it yields CASSPKTGSNEQFF. The gene calls are TRBV5-1 and TRBJ2-1, with D maybe TRBD1 (5 bases). CDR1 and CDR2 from the germline V gene are SGHRS and YFSETQ. V was shortened by 4 bases and J by 6 bases, with 14 bases between the two germline ends. The CDR3 has 14 amino acids.

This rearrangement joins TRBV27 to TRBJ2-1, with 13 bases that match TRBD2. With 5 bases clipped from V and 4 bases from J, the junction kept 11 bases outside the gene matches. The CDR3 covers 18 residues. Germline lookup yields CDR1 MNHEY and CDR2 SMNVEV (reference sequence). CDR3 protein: CASSATQGLAGRYNEQFF. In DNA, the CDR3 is TGTGCCAGCAGTGCTACCCAGGGACTAGCGGGGAGATACAATGAGCAGTTCTTC.

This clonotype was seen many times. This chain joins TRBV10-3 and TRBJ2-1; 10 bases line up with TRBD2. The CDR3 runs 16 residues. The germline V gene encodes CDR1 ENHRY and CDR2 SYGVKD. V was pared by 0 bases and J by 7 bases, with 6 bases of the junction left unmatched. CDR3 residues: CAISESSGRAENEQFF. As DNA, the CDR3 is TGTGCCATCAGTGAGTCGAGCGGGAGGGCCGAGAATGAGCAGTTCTTC.

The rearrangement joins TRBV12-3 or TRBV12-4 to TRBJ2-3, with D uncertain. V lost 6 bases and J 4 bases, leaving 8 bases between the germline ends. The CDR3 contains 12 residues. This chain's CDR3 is CASSPLPDTQYF. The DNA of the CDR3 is TGTGCCAGCAGCCCTCTTCCAGATACGCAGTATTTT.

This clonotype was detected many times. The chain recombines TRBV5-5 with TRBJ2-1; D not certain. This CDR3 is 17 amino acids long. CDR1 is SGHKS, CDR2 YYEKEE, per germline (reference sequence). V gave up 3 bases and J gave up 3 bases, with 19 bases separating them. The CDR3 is CASSSGLSFQVYNEQFF. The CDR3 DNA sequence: TGTGCCAGCAGCTCCGGCCTGAGTTTCCAAGTCTACAATGAGCAGTTCTTC.

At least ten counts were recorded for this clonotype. The CDR3 DNA reads as TGCGCCAGCAGCCATTATACGGGACGGTATAATGAAAAACTGTTTTTT. Residues: CASSHYTGRYNEKLFF. The chain employs TRBV4-1 and TRBJ1-4; perhaps TRBD1 as D (5 bases). V lost 3 bases and J lost 4, with 15 bases in between. The CDR3 sequence is 16 residues long. Per the germline V gene, CDR1 is MGHRA and CDR2 is YSYEKL.

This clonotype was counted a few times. CDR3 residues: CASSGRLAGGPGDTQYF. The CDR3 DNA follows: TGTGCCAGCAGCGGAAGACTAGCGGGAGGGCCGGGAGATACGCAGTATTTT. The chain recombines TRBV11-2 with TRBJ2-3; 14 nucleotides agree with TRBD2. Trimming at V came to 5 bases and at J to 5 bases, leaving 9 bases not matched to a gene. This CDR3 is built from 17 residues. Germline CDR1 SGHAT, CDR2 FQNNGV.